The 30 T cell receptor beta chains listed next were all sequenced from one sample in a study of blood T cell repertoires in COVID-19. Using immunoSEQ multiplex PCR, the repertoire was profiled, and TCRdb retains in-frame clones only, with some absent. The table has 60,000 to 80,000 clones, roughly 80% seen once; the top ten hold approximately 8.8%. Input material: peripheral blood. The receptors originated from a man aged 50 or older with active COVID-19.

V usage is TRBV12-5 and J usage is TRBJ1-5; a possible D gene is TRBD1 (6 bases). V was cut by 0 bases and J by 6 bases, with 12 bases left in between. The CDR3 is made up of 15 amino acids. CDR1 is LGHNT and CDR2 is FRNRAP in the germline V gene. The CDR3 sequence: CASGLVQGQGQPQHF. CDR3 in DNA: TGTGCTAGTGGTTTGGTCCAGGGGCAGGGTCAGCCCCAGCATTTT.

V usage is TRBV12-3 or TRBV12-4 and J usage is TRBJ2-7; D gene uncertain. The CDR3 has 13 residues. V lost 1 base and J 3 bases, leaving 7 bases between the germline ends. CDR3 residues: CASSLGQRYEQYF. The CDR3 bases are TGTGCCAGCAGTTTAGGGCAGCGCTACGAGCAGTACTTC.

This chain joins TRBV10-3 and TRBJ2-1; TRBD2 matches 9 bases. CDR1 and CDR2 from the germline V gene are ENHRY and SYGVKD. The CDR3 has 15 amino acids. The junction had 6 bases not matched to a gene; V was cut back by 4 bases and J by 5 bases. The CDR3 is CAISVGAGGNNEQFF. The CDR3 bases are TGTGCCATCAGTGTAGGGGCGGGGGGGAACAATGAGCAGTTCTTC.

The chain carries TRBV6-5 and TRBJ2-7, with D uncertain. This CDR3 has 15 amino acids. V lost 8 bases to trimming and J lost 2 bases, with 19 bases between them. Looked up from germline, CDR1 is MNHEY and CDR2 is SVGAGI. CDR3 bases: TGTGCCAGCCCCCATCCTAGGAGATCCACCTACGAGCAGTACTTC. It translates to CASPHPRRSTYEQYF.

This chain joins TRBV4-1 and TRBJ1-2, with unresolved D. Germline CDR1 and CDR2: MGHRA and YSYEKL. The V and J ends lost 0 bases and 0 bases respectively, with 17 bases between them. This CDR3 region has 18 residues. The CDR3: CASSQDLSPANSNYGYTF. The CDR3 DNA is TGCGCCAGCAGCCAAGATTTAAGCCCAGCGAACTCTAACTATGGCTACACCTTC.

This rearrangement joins TRBV5-4 to TRBJ1-2; D is undetermined. There are 11 residues in the CDR3. Germline V gene data show CDR1 as SGHNT and CDR2 as YYREEE (reference sequence). Deletions cut 7 bases from V and 3 bases from J, with 7 bases between. CDR3 region: CASGGYYGYTF. The DNA of the CDR3 is TGTGCCAGCGGAGGTTACTATGGCTACACCTTC.

The chain joins TRBV6-5 to TRBJ2-7; D not certain. With 6 bases removed from V and 5 bases from J, the gap between germline ends came to 17 bases. CDR3 length: 14 amino acids. Per germline, CDR1 MNHEY and CDR2 SVGAGI. CDR3 region: CASRLGDNRHEQYF. CDR3 DNA sequence: TGTGCCAGCAGGTTGGGCGATAATCGTCACGAGCAGTACTTC.

The CDR3 reads CASSIGLAGYNEQFF. Written as DNA, the CDR3 is TGTGCCAGCAGCATCGGACTAGCGGGGTACAATGAGCAGTTCTTC. J is TRBJ2-1 and V is TRBV11-3; TRBD2 agrees at 12 bases. J gave up 4 bases and V 5 bases, and 3 bases lay outside the gene matches. CDR1 and CDR2 (germline): SGHNT, YENEEA. This CDR3 spans 15 amino acids.

V and J are TRBV5-4 and TRBJ2-7; possible D gene TRBD1, 6 bases. The CDR3 has 15 amino acids. Deletions cut 2 bases from V and 5 bases from J, with 17 bases between. Germline CDR1 and CDR2: SGHNT and YYREEE (reference sequence). CDR3 in amino acids: CASSFQKGDRNEQYF. CDR3 bases: TGTGCCAGCAGCTTTCAGAAGGGGGATAGGAACGAGCAGTACTTC.

The chain employs TRBV2 and TRBJ2-2, with 13 bases aligning to TRBD2. CDR1 and CDR2 (germline): SNHLY, FYNNEI. Trimming took 6 bases from V and 4 from J; bases not matched to a gene: 5. The CDR3 runs 16 residues. In nucleotides, the CDR3 is TGTGCCAGCAGGCTAACTAGCGGGGGGGTCACCGGGGAGCTGTTTTTT. It encodes CASRLTSGGVTGELFF.

This chain joins TRBV6-5 and TRBJ1-5; 8 bases match TRBD1. Germline CDR1 is MNHEY and CDR2 is SVGAGI. J gave up 5 bases and V 4 bases, and 1 base lay outside the gene matches. CDR3 length: 13 residues. CDR3 sequence reads: CASSSTGDQPQHF. DNA of the CDR3: TGTGCCAGCAGTTCGACAGGGGATCAGCCCCAGCATTTT.

The chain is built from TRBV4-2 and TRBJ1-1; D not certain. With 2 bases removed from V and 1 base from J, the gap between germline ends came to 14 bases. Looked up from germline, CDR1 is LGHNA and CDR2 is YNFKEQ. The CDR3 extends over 16 amino acids. The chain's CDR3 is CASSQLSDSANTEAFF. The CDR3 nucleotides read TGTGCCAGCAGCCAACTATCGGACTCGGCGAACACTGAAGCTTTCTTT.

The V gene is TRBV5-4, the J gene TRBJ2-1, with D maybe TRBD1 (5 bases). V was cut by 5 bases and J by 5 bases, with 11 bases left in between. In germline, CDR1 is SGHNT, CDR2 YYREEE (reference sequence). The CDR3 is made up of 13 amino acids. CDR3 coding DNA: TGTGCCAGCAGTTACGACAGAGACAATGAGCAGTTCTTC. Protein product: CASSYDRDNEQFF.

This clone appeared a single time. The chain joins TRBV2 to TRBJ1-5, with D tentatively TRBD1 (6 bases). Trimming cost V 0 bases and J 10 bases, with 13 bases left between them. CDR1 and CDR2 (germline): SNHLY, FYNNEI. The CDR3 runs 14 residues. CDR3 amino acids: CASSEATGYSPQHF. The CDR3 DNA reads as TGTGCCAGCAGTGAAGCGACAGGCTATTCTCCCCAGCATTTT.

The CDR3 sequence: CASSLTGGDQPQHF. CDR3 DNA: TGTGCCAGCTCACTGACAGGGGGCGATCAGCCCCAGCATTTT. J is TRBJ1-5 and V is TRBV18; 10 nucleotides agree with TRBD1. This CDR3 spans 14 amino acids. The V gene end was trimmed by 4 bases and the J gene end by 5 bases; junction bases not matched to a gene: 2. The germline V gene has CDR1 KGHSH and CDR2 LQKENI.

The gene calls are TRBV4-2 and TRBJ1-2; perhaps TRBD1 as D (6 bases). V lost 3 bases and J 4 bases, leaving 15 bases between the germline ends. The CDR3 is 15 residues long. Germline lookup yields CDR1 LGHNA and CDR2 YNFKEQ. CDR3 bases: TGTGCCAGCAGCCACCCAGGGGAAGGGGGCTATGGCTACACCTTC. Translating it yields CASSHPGEGGYGYTF.

The chain carries TRBV18 and TRBJ1-2; D perhaps matches TRBD1 (6 bases). Between the trimmed V and J ends, which lost 6 bases and 8 bases, there was a span of 19 bases. CDR1 is KGHSH and CDR2 is LQKENI in the germline V gene. This CDR3 region has 14 residues. The CDR3 spells CASSPGRGLQGYTF. Here the CDR3 DNA reads TGTGCCAGCTCCCCTGGGCGGGGGCTCCAGGGCTACACCTTC.

This CDR3 reads CATSDPGRTSGGRETQYF. CDR3 nucleotide sequence: TGTGCCACCAGTGATCCCGGCAGGACTAGCGGGGGTAGAGAGACCCAGTACTTC. The chain joins TRBV24-1 to TRBJ2-5; 13 bases line up with TRBD2. Looked up from germline, CDR1 is KGHDR and CDR2 is SFDVKD. V lost 3 bases, J lost 4 bases, and 10 bases stayed unmatched. This CDR3 is 18 amino acids long.

The genes are TRBV29-1 and TRBJ2-7, with 9 bases that match TRBD1. The CDR3 runs to 14 residues. Germline CDR1 is SQVTM and CDR2 is ANQGSEA. The ends lost 4 bases at V and 6 bases at J; junction bases unmatched: 10. Here the CDR3 DNA reads TGCAGCGTTGTTTTTGGGACAGGGACGTCCGAGCAGTACTTC. Encoded protein: CSVVFGTGTSEQYF.

A single count supports this clone. The chain is built from TRBV27 and TRBJ2-7; 9 nucleotides align to TRBD1. From germline, CDR1 is MNHEY and CDR2 SMNVEV (reference sequence). V was pared by 5 bases and J by 3 bases, with 5 bases of the junction left unmatched. The CDR3 length is 14 residues. The DNA for the CDR3 is TGTGCCAGCAGTCTTAAGGACAGGGGCTACGAGCAGTACTTC. Amino acids: CASSLKDRGYEQYF.

The J gene is TRBJ2-6, the V gene TRBV12-3 or TRBV12-4, with a weak D call TRBD2 (5 bases). V lost 9 bases and J 0 bases, leaving 6 bases between the germline ends. This CDR3 contains 13 residues. The DNA of the CDR3 is TGTGCCAGTGGGAGCTCTGGGGCCAACGTCCTGACTTTC. Residues: CASGSSGANVLTF.

This clone was seen a single time. The chain couples TRBV18 to TRBJ2-3, with 8 nucleotides matching TRBD1. Unmatched junction bases numbered 9, after V lost 6 bases and J lost 4 bases. The V gene's germline CDR1 is KGHSH and CDR2 LQKENI. The CDR3 sequence is 15 residues long. CDR3 DNA: TGTGCCAGCTCGCCAGGGGGCGGTCGGGCAGATACGCAGTATTTT. Encoded protein: CASSPGGGRADTQYF.

The gene calls are TRBV15 and TRBJ1-6; D is unclear. V was cut by 3 bases and J by 4 bases, with 10 bases left in between. In germline, CDR1 is LNHNV, CDR2 YYDKDF (reference sequence). The CDR3 is made up of 15 amino acids. The CDR3 DNA is TGTGCCACCAGCAGTCCAACAGAGTATAATTCACCCCTCCACTTT. Protein product: CATSSPTEYNSPLHF. Full variable domain (missing parts from reference TRBV15 and TRBJ1-6): DAMVIQNPRYQVTQFGKPVTLSCSQTLNHNVMYWYQQKSSQAPKLLFHYYDKDFNNEADTPDNFQSRRPNTSFCFLDIRSPGLGDTAMYLCATSSPTEYNSPLHFGNGTRLTVT.

In its sample, this clone was seen a few times. CDR3 nucleotide sequence: TGTGCCAGCAGACAGCACTACGAGCAGTACTTC. Translated: CASRQHYEQYF. The V gene is TRBV2, the J gene TRBJ2-7; D unclear. Trimming left V 6 bases short and J 3 bases short, with 6 bases between. The CDR3 is 11 residues long. Looked up from germline, CDR1 is SNHLY and CDR2 is FYNNEI.

J is TRBJ2-7 and V is TRBV5-1; 9 bases align to TRBD1. Per germline, CDR1 SGHRS and CDR2 YFSETQ. V lost 0 bases, J lost 3 bases, and 1 base stayed unmatched. This CDR3 has 14 amino acids. CDR3 bases: TGCGCCAGCAGCTTGGGACAGGGGGTCTACGAGCAGTACTTC. Its protein product is CASSLGQGVYEQYF.

This clone was seen more than once but under ten times. J is TRBJ2-7 and V is TRBV7-2, with D tentatively TRBD1 (6 bases). The CDR3 consists of 12 residues. V was pared by 5 bases and J by 5 bases, with 10 bases between. Germline V lookup: CDR1 SGHTA, CDR2 FQGNSA. In nucleotides, the CDR3 is TGTGCCAGCAGCACGAGGACAGACGAGCAGTACTTC. It encodes CASSTRTDEQYF.

V gene TRBV5-1 combines with J gene TRBJ2-5; TRBD1 agrees at 7 bases. Looked up from germline, CDR1 is SGHRS and CDR2 is YFSETQ. V was pared by 4 bases and J by 4 bases, with 7 bases of the junction left unmatched. There are 14 residues in the CDR3. The CDR3 DNA follows: TGCGCCAGCAGCGCGGTAGGGGGCCGAGAGACCCAGTACTTC. Protein: CASSAVGGRETQYF.

The chain links TRBV20-1 to TRBJ2-5; D call uncertain. From germline, CDR1 is DFQATT and CDR2 SNEGSKA (reference sequence). The CDR3 consists of 11 residues. V was clipped by 2 bases and J by 5 bases, with 6 bases between them. CDR3 nucleotides: TGCAGTGCTAGATCAACTGAGACCCAGTACTTC. Residues: CSARSTETQYF.

The chain uses TRBV9 and TRBJ2-3, with D hard to call. The CDR3 consists of 14 residues. The V end lost 5 bases, the J end lost 1 base, and 11 bases lay between the germline ends. Germline values: CDR1 SGDLS, CDR2 YYNGEE. The CDR3 DNA is TGTGCCAGCAGTGGAGACGGCGGCACAGATACGCAGTATTTT. It yields the protein CASSGDGGTDTQYF.

This sequence joins TRBV4-1 and TRBJ1-1; TRBD1 is a possible D gene (6 bases). Per germline, CDR1 MGHRA and CDR2 YSYEKL. The CDR3 is made up of 16 amino acids. The V end lost 0 bases, the J end lost 2 bases, and 13 bases lay between the germline ends. CDR3 residues: CASSQDWGGANTEAFF. CDR3 nucleotide sequence: TGCGCCAGCAGCCAAGATTGGGGGGGGGCCAACACTGAAGCTTTCTTT.